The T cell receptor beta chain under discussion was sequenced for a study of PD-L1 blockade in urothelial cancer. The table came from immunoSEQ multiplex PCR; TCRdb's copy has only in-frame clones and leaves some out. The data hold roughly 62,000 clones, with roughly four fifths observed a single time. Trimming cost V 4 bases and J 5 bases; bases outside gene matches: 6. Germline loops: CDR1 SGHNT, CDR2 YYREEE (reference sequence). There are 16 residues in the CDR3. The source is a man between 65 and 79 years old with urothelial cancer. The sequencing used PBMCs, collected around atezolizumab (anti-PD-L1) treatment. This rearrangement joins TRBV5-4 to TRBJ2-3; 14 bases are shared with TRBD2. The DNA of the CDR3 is TGTGCCAGCAGCCCGACTAGCGGGAGGGGAATAGATACGCAGTATTTT. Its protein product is CASSPTSGRGIDTQYF.